This TCR beta chain was identified in a study of siplizumab effects on memory and regulatory T cells. Measured with immunoSEQ multiplex PCR; TCRdb has only the in-frame clones, and not every one. The repertoire holds about 110,000 clones, 90% to 95% seen once, with 0.65% to 0.9% in the top ten. Trimming stripped 7 bases from V and 6 bases from J, with 7 bases between. Per germline, CDR1 SGDLS and CDR2 YYNGEE. The CDR3 is 10 amino acids. The sequencing sample was made of Tregs sorted from blood. The chain joins TRBV9 to TRBJ1-2; the D gene is possibly TRBD1 (5 bases). The clonotype comes from a human donor in good health. CDR3 bases: TGTGCCAGCTGGGGCAATGGCTACACCTTC. Translation gives CASWGNGYTF.